Listed below are T cell receptor beta chains from one sample, sequenced in a study of blood T cell repertoires in COVID-19. Libraries were prepared by immunoSEQ multiplex PCR; TCRdb keeps only in-frame clonotypes and omits some of them. Found here are 410,000 or so clones, around 91% of them singletons; the top ten hold around 1.5%. Sequences were obtained from peripheral blood. These receptors came from a middle-aged woman with COVID-19, enrolled during active disease. CDR3s include the opening cysteine and the closing phenylalanine or tryptophan. The order of the fields is CDR3 protein, clone size, J gene, V gene. Size tells how often a clone was seen (once, few, many) or the class of an expanded clone, and some rows leave it out.

CDR3 protein: CASSEEGVREQFF
clone size: NA
J gene: TRBJ2-1
V gene: TRBV2

CDR3 protein: CASSPSRDAAETQYF
clone size: NA
J gene: TRBJ2-5
V gene: TRBV3-1/TRBV3-2

CDR3 protein: CASSVGVAGAYEQYF
clone size: NA
J gene: TRBJ2-7
V gene: TRBV9

CDR3 protein: CATSMGLEETQYF
clone size: once
J gene: TRBJ2-5
V gene: TRBV10-3

CDR3 protein: CASSVNRVAYEQYF
clone size: NA
J gene: TRBJ2-7
V gene: TRBV7-2

CDR3 protein: CASRSGRANTGELFF
clone size: NA
J gene: TRBJ2-2
V gene: TRBV19

CDR3 protein: CASSLSGQGFEQYF
clone size: NA
J gene: TRBJ2-7
V gene: TRBV27

CDR3 protein: CASSLLGGYNTEAFF
clone size: NA
J gene: TRBJ1-1
V gene: TRBV7-2

CDR3 protein: CASSLGLSNEKLFF
clone size: NA
J gene: TRBJ1-4
V gene: TRBV7-9

CDR3 protein: CASSLGGTSYNEQFF
clone size: NA
J gene: TRBJ2-1
V gene: TRBV5-1

CDR3 protein: CASSVGTGEVYTF
clone size: NA
J gene: TRBJ1-2
V gene: TRBV2

CDR3 protein: CASSRTGAYNEKLFF
clone size: NA
J gene: TRBJ1-4
V gene: TRBV6-4

CDR3 protein: CASSQDRGLTGELFF
clone size: NA
J gene: TRBJ2-2
V gene: TRBV3-1/TRBV3-2

CDR3 protein: CASSVDGISYEQYF
clone size: NA
J gene: TRBJ2-7
V gene: TRBV9

CDR3 protein: CASTRTAGGYYGYTF
clone size: NA
J gene: TRBJ1-2
V gene: TRBV27

CDR3 protein: CASSLARDQPQHF
clone size: once
J gene: TRBJ1-5
V gene: TRBV12-3/TRBV12-4

CDR3 protein: CASSQDIREKLFF
clone size: NA
J gene: TRBJ1-4
V gene: TRBV4-2

CDR3 protein: CASSLEGADTQYF
clone size: NA
J gene: TRBJ2-3
V gene: TRBV5-1

CDR3 protein: CATNRQGQNYGYTF
clone size: NA
J gene: TRBJ1-2
V gene: TRBV15

CDR3 protein: CASSRTSGEPYEQYF
clone size: once
J gene: TRBJ2-7
V gene: TRBV4-3

CDR3 protein: CASSLPSTSGSGYEQYF
clone size: NA
J gene: TRBJ2-7
V gene: TRBV28

CDR3 protein: CASSLSPEAKLFF
clone size: once
J gene: TRBJ1-4
V gene: TRBV27

CDR3 protein: CASSYLGGPNQPQHF
clone size: once
J gene: TRBJ1-5
V gene: TRBV6-6

CDR3 protein: CASSKVSPRGNQPQHF
clone size: NA
J gene: TRBJ1-5
V gene: TRBV2

CDR3 protein: CASGEGLAGGPDTQYF
clone size: once
J gene: TRBJ2-3
V gene: TRBV6-1

CDR3 protein: CASSSLLSNTEAFF
clone size: NA
J gene: TRBJ1-1
V gene: TRBV28

CDR3 protein: CASSLTGVLWGYTF
clone size: few
J gene: TRBJ1-2
V gene: TRBV7-2

CDR3 protein: CASSRGLAGVNTGELFF
clone size: NA
J gene: TRBJ2-2
V gene: TRBV7-9

CDR3 protein: CASSSQGFADTQYF
clone size: once
J gene: TRBJ2-3
V gene: TRBV7-3